The subject of this entry is one TCR beta chain. Its specificity is not known. Using immunoSEQ multiplex PCR, the repertoire was profiled, and TCRdb retains in-frame clones only, with some absent. Here the sample spans 44,000 or so clones, 83% being singletons. The V gene end was trimmed by 2 bases and the J gene end by 5 bases; junction bases not matched to a gene: 3. Per the germline V gene, CDR1 is SGHDT and CDR2 is YYEEEE. CDR3 length equals 15 residues. This sample is drawn from a study of T cell responses to AZD1222 COVID-19 vaccine. Whole-study results and caveats: Nearly half of unique spike-specific TCRs reportedly avoided B.1.351 and B.1.1.7 mutated regions. Sampling that yielded the repertoires occurred only after the peak T cell response.

The V call is TRBV5-6, the J call TRBJ1-5; 11 nucleotides match TRBD1. The specimen was peripheral blood, collected on day 0 of AZD1222 vaccination. This sequence originates from an adult in good health. The CDR3 bases are TGTGCCAGCAGCTTACGGGACAGGGGGGATCAGCCCCAGCATTTT. Translated: CASSLRDRGDQPQHF.